The sequence of this T cell receptor beta chain was determined in a study of T-cell memory formation after mild COVID-19. Looking at the study overall: TCR clustering was largely donor specific.

Study-level points and caveats: The study detected some responding clones in pre-infection memory, suggesting cross-reactive memory joined. Contracting CD4+ clones were located mainly in CM and EM, and CD8+ clones in EMRA. CD4/CD8 balance held among clones contracting day 15 to 85, and later expanders leaned CD4+.

V was pared by 3 bases and J by 2 bases, with 9 bases of the junction left unmatched. Germline CDR1 and CDR2: SGHRS and YFSETQ. This CDR3 has 16 residues. In TCRdb, the 5' RACE reads were re-called with MiXCR into one record per CDR3 protein. The data show 250,000 or so distinct CDR3 sequences, 18% seen once. This clonotype was recorded a few times. Its specificity is not known. This TCR came from a man between 18 and 29 years old who had mild COVID-19 (a few samples of this study predate the infection). Cell type and time point are not known. V usage is TRBV5-1 and J usage is TRBJ1-1; 8 positions match TRBD1. The specimen sequenced was PBMCs or a T cell subset sorted from them (not recorded which). The CDR3 is CASSSLRTGLNTEAFF. In nucleotides, the CDR3 is TGCGCCAGCAGCTCCCTTCGGACAGGGCTTAACACTGAAGCTTTCTTT.